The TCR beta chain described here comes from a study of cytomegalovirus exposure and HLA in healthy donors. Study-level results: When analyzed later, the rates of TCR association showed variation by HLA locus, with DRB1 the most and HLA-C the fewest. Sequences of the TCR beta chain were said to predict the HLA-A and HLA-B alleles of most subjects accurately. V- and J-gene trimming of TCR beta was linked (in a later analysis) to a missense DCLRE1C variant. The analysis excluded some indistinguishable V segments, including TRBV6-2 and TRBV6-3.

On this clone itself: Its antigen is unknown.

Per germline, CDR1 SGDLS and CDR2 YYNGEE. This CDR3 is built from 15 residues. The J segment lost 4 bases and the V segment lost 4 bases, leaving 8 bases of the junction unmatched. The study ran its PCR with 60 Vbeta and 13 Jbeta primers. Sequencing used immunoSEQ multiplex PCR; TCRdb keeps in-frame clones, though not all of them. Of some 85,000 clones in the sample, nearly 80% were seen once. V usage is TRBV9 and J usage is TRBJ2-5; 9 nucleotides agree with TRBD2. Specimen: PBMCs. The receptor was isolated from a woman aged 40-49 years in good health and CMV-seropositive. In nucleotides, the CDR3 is TGTGCCAGCAGCCCCCCGGGACTAGCAGTAGAGACCCAGTACTTC. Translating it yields CASSPPGLAVETQYF.